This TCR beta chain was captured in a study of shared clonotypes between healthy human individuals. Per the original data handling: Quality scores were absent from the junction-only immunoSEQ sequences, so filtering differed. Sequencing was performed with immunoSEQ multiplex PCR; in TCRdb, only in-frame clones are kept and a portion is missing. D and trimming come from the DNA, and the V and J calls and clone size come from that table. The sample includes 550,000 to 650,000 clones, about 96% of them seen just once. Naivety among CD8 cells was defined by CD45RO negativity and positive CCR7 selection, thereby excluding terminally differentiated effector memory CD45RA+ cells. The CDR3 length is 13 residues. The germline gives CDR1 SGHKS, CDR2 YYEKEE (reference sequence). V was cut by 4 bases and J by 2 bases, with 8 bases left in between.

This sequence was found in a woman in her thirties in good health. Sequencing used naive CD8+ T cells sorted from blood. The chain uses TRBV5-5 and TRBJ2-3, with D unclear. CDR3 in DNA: TGTGCCAGCAGCGGATGGCCCACAGATACGCAGTATTTT. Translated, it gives CASSGWPTDTQYF.